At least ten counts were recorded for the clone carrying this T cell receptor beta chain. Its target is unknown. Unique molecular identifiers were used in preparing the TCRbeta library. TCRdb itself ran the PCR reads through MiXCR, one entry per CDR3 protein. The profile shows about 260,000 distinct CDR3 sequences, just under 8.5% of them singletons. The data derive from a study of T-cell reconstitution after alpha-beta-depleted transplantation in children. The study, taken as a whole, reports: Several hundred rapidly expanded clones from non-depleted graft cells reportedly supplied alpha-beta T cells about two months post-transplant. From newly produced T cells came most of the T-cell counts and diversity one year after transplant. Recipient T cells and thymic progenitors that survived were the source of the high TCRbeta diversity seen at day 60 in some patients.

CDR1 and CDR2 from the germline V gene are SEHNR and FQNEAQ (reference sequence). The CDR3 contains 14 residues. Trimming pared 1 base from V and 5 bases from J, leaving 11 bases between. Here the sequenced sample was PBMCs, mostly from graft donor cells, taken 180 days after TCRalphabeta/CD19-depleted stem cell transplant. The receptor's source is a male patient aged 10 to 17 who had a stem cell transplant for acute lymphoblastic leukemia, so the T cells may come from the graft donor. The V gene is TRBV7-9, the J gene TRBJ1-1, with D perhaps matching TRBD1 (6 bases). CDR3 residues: CASSLGGRGTEAFF. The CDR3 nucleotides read TGTGCCAGCAGCTTAGGAGGCAGGGGTACTGAAGCTTTCTTT.